The clone carrying this TCR beta chain came up a few times. A read error may produce the germline difference seen at one junction end. These data come from a study of blood T cell repertoires in COVID-19. Study at large: Sources were T cells, B-cell-depleted T cells, or PBMCs; the material itself was cDNA or gDNA.

CDR1 is SSHAT and CDR2 is FNYEAQ in the germline V gene (reference sequence). The CDR3 is 15 residues long. Participant ages covered about 18 to 89 years across approximately 25 US areas. Method: immunoSEQ multiplex PCR; TCRdb's copy keeps in-frame clones and lacks some. The sample carries approximately 53,000 clones, around four fifths recorded once. Sequencing used PBMCs or T cells enriched from blood (not recorded which). The source of this sequence is a woman aged 50 to 60 with acute COVID-19. This chain links TRBV7-7 with TRBJ2-5, with 9 bases matching TRBD1. Here the CDR3 DNA reads TGTGCTAGCAGCTCCGGGACAGGGACTCAAGAGACCCAGTACTTC. Protein: CASSSGTGTQETQYF.